The clone carrying this T cell receptor beta chain was counted a single time. Per the original data handling: Scientists estimated how many nucleated cells there were by amplifying reference gene primers. Libraries were prepared by immunoSEQ multiplex PCR; TCRdb keeps only in-frame clonotypes and omits some of them. The V and J calls and clone size come from that table; D and trimming were worked out from the DNA. The sample contains 200,000 to 250,000 clones, around four fifths of which appear only once. Germline-derived CDR1 and CDR2 are LGHNA and YSLEER. This CDR3 has 16 amino acids. With V trimmed by 0 bases and J by 4 bases, 7 bases remained unmatched. This record belongs to a study of blood T cell repertoires in COVID-19.

Input material: peripheral blood. The source is a woman older than 75 with active or convalescent COVID-19. The V call is TRBV4-3, the J call TRBJ2-5, with 8 nucleotides matching TRBD2. CDR3: CASSQDGGVPGETQYF. The CDR3 DNA follows: TGCGCCAGCAGCCAAGACGGGGGGGTCCCGGGAGAGACCCAGTACTTC.